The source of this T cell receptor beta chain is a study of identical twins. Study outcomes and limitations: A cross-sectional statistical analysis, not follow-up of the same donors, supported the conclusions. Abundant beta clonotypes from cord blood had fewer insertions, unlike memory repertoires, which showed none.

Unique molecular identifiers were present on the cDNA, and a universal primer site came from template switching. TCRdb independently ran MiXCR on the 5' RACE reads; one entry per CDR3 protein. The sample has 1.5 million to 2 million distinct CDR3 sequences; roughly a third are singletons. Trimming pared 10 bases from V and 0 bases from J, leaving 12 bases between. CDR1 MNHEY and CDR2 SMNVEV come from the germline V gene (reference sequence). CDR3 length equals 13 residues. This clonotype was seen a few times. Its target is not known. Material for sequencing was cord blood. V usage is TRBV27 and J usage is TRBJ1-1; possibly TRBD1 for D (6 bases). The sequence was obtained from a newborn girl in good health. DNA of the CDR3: TGTGCCACCAAGGGACATTTGAACACTGAAGCTTTCTTT. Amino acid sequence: CATKGHLNTEAFF.